Following are 11 T cell receptor beta chains from one sample sequenced in a study of vaccination and CD4 T cells after COVID-19. Regarding treatment: approximately nine-day PBMC culture with coronavirus spike peptide pools or control peptides (ViraFEST assay). Their cognate antigens are unknown. Scientists ran DNA taken from cultured CD4+ T cells through the Oncomine TCR Beta short-read assay for sequencing. TCRdb passed the PCR reads through MiXCR, listing each CDR3 protein once. The sample has around 8,400 distinct CDR3 sequences, approximately 59% seen once. Sequenced sample: CD4+ T cells from blood, cultured in vitro. These receptor sequences come from a human donor who had recovered from COVID-19.

There are a few counts of this clonotype. V gene TRBV5-4 combines with J gene TRBJ1-6; D is ambiguous. Germline V gives CDR1 SGHNT, CDR2 YYREEE (reference sequence). Trimming removed 6 bases at V and 5 bases at J, with 15 bases between. CDR3 length: 15 amino acids. For the CDR3, the DNA is TGTGCCAGCAATCTAGATGGGTTACATAATTCACCCCTCCACTTT. It encodes CASNLDGLHNSPLHF.

In this sample, this clonotype turned up a few times. The chain is built from TRBV20-1 and TRBJ1-6, with 9 bases matching TRBD1. Per germline, CDR1 DFQATT and CDR2 SNEGSKA (reference sequence). V dropped 4 bases and J dropped 9; count of bases not matched to a gene: 7. The length of the CDR3 is 14 residues. The CDR3 loop reads CSAIQGQGTSPLHF. The DNA for the CDR3 is TGCAGTGCTATCCAGGGACAGGGTACTTCACCCCTCCACTTT.

This rearrangement joins TRBV28 to TRBJ2-5; 7 positions agree with TRBD2. The CDR3 is made up of 14 amino acids. Unmatched junction bases numbered 7, after V lost 4 bases and J lost 5 bases. CDR1 and CDR2 (germline): MDHEN, SYDVKM. The CDR3, as DNA: TGTGCCAGCAGTTCCTACGGGGAGGGGGAGACCCAGTACTTC. Translated: CASSSYGEGETQYF.

This chain connects TRBV30 to TRBJ1-5; TRBD1 matches 8 bases. Germline CDR1 GTSNPN, CDR2 SVGIG (reference sequence). V lost 1 base to trimming and J lost 2 bases; unmatched junction nucleotides: 4. The CDR3 is 15 amino acids. CDR3 amino acids: CAWSARTGRNQPQHF. The DNA for the CDR3 is TGTGCCTGGAGTGCCAGGACAGGGCGCAATCAGCCCCAGCATTTT.

Only a few counts were recorded for this clonotype. V gene TRBV7-9 combines with J gene TRBJ2-7, with 8 nucleotides matching TRBD2. The V and J ends lost 5 bases and 0 bases, in that order; junction bases with no gene match: 12. Germline lookup yields CDR1 SEHNR and CDR2 FQNEAQ (reference sequence). This CDR3 is 17 amino acids long. CDR3 region: CASSPRLGSGNSYEQYF. As DNA, the CDR3 is TGTGCCAGCAGCCCGAGGCTGGGTAGCGGGAACTCCTACGAGCAGTACTTC.

This clonotype appeared once. This rearrangement joins TRBV19 to TRBJ1-1, with D maybe TRBD1 (5 bases). Deletions cut 9 bases from V and 2 bases from J, with 16 bases between. Germline CDR1 is LNHDA and CDR2 is SQIVND (reference sequence). The CDR3 runs 14 residues. DNA for the CDR3: TGTGCCAGCCGGGGCGGGGGGAAAAACACTGAAGCTTTCTTT. Its translation is CASRGGGKNTEAFF.

This clonotype has more than one count but fewer than ten. The V gene is TRBV24-1, the J gene TRBJ2-3, with 11 bases fitting TRBD2. V was clipped by 4 bases and J by 4 bases; unmatched bases: 6. The CDR3 is 16 residues long. Germline CDR1 reads KGHDR; CDR2 reads SFDVKD. CDR3 amino acids: CATSDPTSGGPDTQYF. CDR3 sequence (DNA): TGTGCCACCAGTGACCCCACTAGCGGGGGACCAGATACGCAGTATTTT.

The chain couples TRBV7-2 to TRBJ1-5; the D gene is possibly TRBD1 (5 bases). Germline CDR1 SGHTA, CDR2 FQGNSA. Trimming removed 5 bases at V and 6 bases at J, with 17 bases between. This CDR3 region has 15 residues. CDR3 residues: CASSRGGTGIQPQHF. As DNA, the CDR3 is TGTGCCAGCAGCCGAGGAGGGACGGGAATTCAGCCCCAGCATTTT.

V gene TRBV28 combines with J gene TRBJ2-7, with 9 bases aligning to TRBD2. V trimming: 5 bases; J trimming: 4 bases; junction bases outside the gene matches: 21. The CDR3 spans 19 residues. The germline gives CDR1 MDHEN, CDR2 SYDVKM. The CDR3 is CASSPWGPSGTLSTYEQYF. Written as DNA, the CDR3 is TGTGCCAGCAGTCCCTGGGGCCCTAGCGGGACCCTATCAACTTACGAGCAGTACTTC.

The chain joins TRBV20-1 to TRBJ2-2, with 10 nucleotides matching TRBD2. The CDR3 sequence is 18 residues long. V lost 3 bases to trimming and J lost 0 bases; unmatched junction nucleotides: 10. Germline V gives CDR1 DFQATT, CDR2 SNEGSKA (reference sequence). The CDR3, as DNA: TGCAGTGCTAGGGCCCTAGCGGGGGCCGGAGCGAACACCGGGGAGCTGTTTTTT. Its translation is CSARALAGAGANTGELFF.

The rearrangement links TRBV20-1 to TRBJ1-2; 10 bases agree with TRBD1. J was trimmed by 6 bases and V by 0 bases; bases with no gene match: 10. From germline, CDR1 is DFQATT and CDR2 SNEGSKA (reference sequence). This CDR3 region has 16 residues. The chain's CDR3 is CSARDHGQGGLDGYTF. In DNA form, the CDR3 reads TGCAGTGCTAGAGATCACGGACAGGGGGGCTTGGATGGCTACACCTTC.